One T cell receptor (beta chain) is described in this entry. Its antigen is not yet known. Within one base of it there is no much larger clone, and no base qualities were kept. The record originates from a study of control samples from healthy donors and cancer patients (TCRdb year 2020). From the cysteine through the phenylalanine, the CDR3 covers 15 amino acids. The sequence is cut down to CDR3 DNA, 45 bases in frame from base 1. Trimming removed 4 bases from V and 1 base from J; the gene matches leave 5 bases unexplained. The germline V gene encodes CDR1 LNHNV and CDR2 YYDKDF (reference sequence). Libraries were made using the immunoSEQ multiplex PCR assay. TCRdb limited this immuneACCESS table to in-frame rearrangements with V and J called. A share of clones is missing; checked studies link under half to unresolved V genes, and the rest is unexplained. This sample holds about 82,000 clones; over 90% were observed only once. Of the sample, about 5% is held by the ten largest clones.

The chain was built from TRBV15 and TRBJ1-1; a stretch of 8 junction bases matches TRBD1. The source material was blood. The source is a woman younger than 30 in good health. CDR3 reads: CATSNRGWGNTEAFF. The nucleotides read TGTGCCACCAGCAACAGGGGGTGGGGGAACACTGAAGCTTTCTTT. With the rest looked up from the reference TRBV15 and TRBJ1-1 genes rather than sequenced, the full variable domain is DAMVIQNPRYQVTQFGKPVTLSCSQTLNHNVMYWYQQKSSQAPKLLFHYYDKDFNNEADTPDNFQSRRPNTSFCFLDIRSPGLGDTAMYLCATSNRGWGNTEAFFGQGTRLTVV.